The sample holds one count of the clone carrying this T cell receptor (beta chain). Antigen specificity is unknown. The data stem from a study of cytomegalovirus exposure and HLA in healthy donors. Study details: A data release that came early held tens of millions of unique TCRs from HLA-typed donors. General study points: The authors enumerated over 150 TCR beta chains as linked to cytomegalovirus. Later findings reportedly placed an Asian-associated ancestry cluster below the 666-donor mean for N-insertions. In a later analysis, specific HLA alleles were associated with 15,000 to 20,000 TCR beta sequences at a 0.05 false discovery rate.

Primers for the PCR totalled 60 Vbeta and 13 Jbeta. The assay was immunoSEQ multiplex PCR, and TCRdb's table has in-frame clones only and misses some. The sample records roughly 100,000 clones, approximately 75% being singletons. The source material was PBMCs. The sequence derives from a woman in her thirties or forties in good health and CMV-seronegative.

This CDR3 is CASRSGTGPYEQYF. CDR3 DNA sequence: TGCGCCAGCAGGAGTGGGACAGGGCCCTACGAGCAGTACTTC. V usage is TRBV5-1 and J usage is TRBJ2-7, with 9 nucleotides matching TRBD1. Looked up from germline, CDR1 is SGHRS and CDR2 is YFSETQ. The V and J ends lost 5 bases and 2 bases, in that order; junction bases with no gene match: 5. This CDR3 spans 14 amino acids.